The clone carrying this T cell receptor beta chain came up a few times. The antigen remains unidentified. Following RNA extraction, reverse transcription yielded cDNA that acted as the sequencing template. The data were produced by immunoSEQ multiplex PCR, yet TCRdb's version contains in-frame clones alone and is incomplete. This sample carries about 150,000 clones, 62% of them seen once, and the ten largest clones take 36%. The authors sorted CD4+ and CD8+ T cells from PBMCs. The data belong to a study of CD8+ T cells in alopecia areata. Study-wide results and limits: Scalp repertoires also include resident alphabeta T cells from normal skin. Normal scalp showed lower clonality than lesional scalp, especially alopecia totalis/universalis. Relative to mice, TCR sharing across patients was less clear, a difference possibly HLA-related.

The source material was CD8+ T cells sorted from blood. The origin of this receptor is a human donor in good health.

Written as DNA, the CDR3 is TGTGCCAGCAGTATTCGGGGTCAGCCCCAGCATTTT. Its protein product is CASSIRGQPQHF. This chain uses TRBV27 with TRBJ1-5; no clear D. The CDR3 has 12 residues. V gave up 5 bases and J gave up 6 bases, with 8 bases separating them. Germline V gene sequence: CDR1 MNHEY, CDR2 SMNVEV (reference sequence).